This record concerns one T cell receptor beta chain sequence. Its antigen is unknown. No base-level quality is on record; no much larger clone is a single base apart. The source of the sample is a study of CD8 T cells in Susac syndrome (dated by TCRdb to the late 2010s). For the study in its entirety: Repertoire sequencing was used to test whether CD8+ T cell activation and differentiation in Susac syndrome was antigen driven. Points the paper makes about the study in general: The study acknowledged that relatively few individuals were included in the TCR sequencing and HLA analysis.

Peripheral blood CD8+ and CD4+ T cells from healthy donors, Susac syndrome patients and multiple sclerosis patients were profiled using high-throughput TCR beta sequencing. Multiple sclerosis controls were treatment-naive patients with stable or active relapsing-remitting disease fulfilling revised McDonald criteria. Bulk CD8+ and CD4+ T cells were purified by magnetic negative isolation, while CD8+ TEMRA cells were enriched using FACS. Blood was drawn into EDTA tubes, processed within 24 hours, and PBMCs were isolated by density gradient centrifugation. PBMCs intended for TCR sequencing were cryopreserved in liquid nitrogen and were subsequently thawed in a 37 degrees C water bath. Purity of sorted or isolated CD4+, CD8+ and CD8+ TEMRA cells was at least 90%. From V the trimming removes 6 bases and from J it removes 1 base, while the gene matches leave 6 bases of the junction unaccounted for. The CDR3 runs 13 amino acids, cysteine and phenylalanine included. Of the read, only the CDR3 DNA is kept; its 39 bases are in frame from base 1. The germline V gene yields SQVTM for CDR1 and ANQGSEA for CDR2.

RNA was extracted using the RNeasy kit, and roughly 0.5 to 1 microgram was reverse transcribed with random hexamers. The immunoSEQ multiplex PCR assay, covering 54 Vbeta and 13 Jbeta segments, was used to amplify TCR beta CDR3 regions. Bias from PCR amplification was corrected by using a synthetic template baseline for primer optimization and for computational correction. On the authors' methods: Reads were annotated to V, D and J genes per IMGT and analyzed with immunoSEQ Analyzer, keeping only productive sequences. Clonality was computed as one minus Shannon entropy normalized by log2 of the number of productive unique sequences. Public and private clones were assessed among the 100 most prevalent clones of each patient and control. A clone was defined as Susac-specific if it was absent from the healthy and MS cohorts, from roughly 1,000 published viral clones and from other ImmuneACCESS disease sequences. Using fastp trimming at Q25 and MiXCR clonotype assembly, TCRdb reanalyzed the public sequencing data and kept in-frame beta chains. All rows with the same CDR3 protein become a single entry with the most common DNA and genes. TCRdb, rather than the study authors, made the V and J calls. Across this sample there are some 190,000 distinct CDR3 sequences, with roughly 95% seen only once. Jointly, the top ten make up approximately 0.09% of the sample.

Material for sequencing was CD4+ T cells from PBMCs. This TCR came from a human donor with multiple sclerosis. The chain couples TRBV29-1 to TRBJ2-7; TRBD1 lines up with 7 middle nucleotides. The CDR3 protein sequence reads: CSVRTGNSYEQYF. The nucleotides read TGCAGCGTCAGGACAGGAAATTCCTACGAGCAGTACTTC.